The rows below give T cell receptor beta chains drawn from one sample of a study of T cell responses to AZD1222 COVID-19 vaccine. Generated by immunoSEQ multiplex PCR, the TCRdb table keeps only in-frame clones and is missing some. The sample has around 140,000 clones, about 92% seen once. The sample in question was peripheral blood, obtained 28 days after the second AZD1222 dose. The receptors stem from an adult who received the AZD1222 COVID-19 vaccine. Each CDR3 is given with its conserved first and last residue. Fields, in order: D gene, V gene, CDR3 length, J gene, clone size, CDR3 DNA, CDR3 protein. D genes are given only for firm matches. Clone size, where shown, is once, few, many, or a class for clones that have expanded.

>.|TRBV6-5|15|TRBJ1-3|.
TGTGCCAGCAGCTACCATACAGGGTCTGGAAACACCATATATTTT
CASSYHTGSGNTIYF
>TRBD2|TRBV6-1|16|TRBJ2-2|few
TGTGCCAGCAGTGAGCTAGCGGGGACTAACACCGGGGAGCTGTTTTTT
CASSELAGTNTGELFF
>.|TRBV29-1|13|TRBJ1-5|.
TGCAGCGACCGCAAGTATAGCAATCAGCCCCAGCATTTT
CSDRKYSNQPQHF
>.|TRBV15|14|TRBJ1-1|.
TGTGCCACCAGCTTTCCCAGTTTGAACACTGAAGCTTTCTTT
CATSFPSLNTEAFF
>TRBD1|TRBV5-6|15|TRBJ1-1|.
TGTGCCAGCAGCGTACAGGGGGCGGGGAACACTGAAGCTTTCTTT
CASSVQGAGNTEAFF
>.|TRBV18|13|TRBJ1-1|.
TGTGCCAGCTCACCCGACAGGTCGACTGAAGCTTTCTTT
CASSPDRSTEAFF
>.|TRBV29-1|13|TRBJ1-4|.
TGCAGCGTTGGTGTAGGAATTGGTGAAAAACTGTTTTTT
CSVGVGIGEKLFF
>.|TRBV4-1|17|TRBJ1-5|.
TGCGCCAGCAGCCAAGATGGCGGAGGACCACTCGGTCAGCCCCAGCATTTT
CASSQDGGGPLGQPQHF
>TRBD1|TRBV7-8|16|TRBJ2-3|.
TGTGCCAGCAGCCGATCGGACAGGGGGCTTGTAGATACGCAGTATTTT
CASSRSDRGLVDTQYF
>TRBD2|TRBV7-2|18|TRBJ2-3|.
TGTGCCAGCAGCCCGTCCCCGGGACTAGCAGGACCCACAGATACGCAGTATTTT
CASSPSPGLAGPTDTQYF
>TRBD2|TRBV4-2|17|TRBJ2-6|.
TGTGCCAGCAGCCGGCCAGCGGGAGCGTCCGGGGCCAACGTCCTGACTTTC
CASSRPAGASGANVLTF
>.|TRBV9|13|TRBJ2-3|.
TGTGCCAGCAGCACCCGGAGGTATGATACGCAGTATTTT
CASSTRRYDTQYF
>.|TRBV30|12|TRBJ1-1|.
TGTGCCTGGAGAGGGAGGGGCACTGAAGCTTTCTTT
CAWRGRGTEAFF
>TRBD1|TRBV6-5|15|TRBJ1-2|.
TGTGCCAGCAGTTACGGACAGGGCCTAAACTATGGCTACACCTTC
CASSYGQGLNYGYTF
>TRBD1|TRBV9|17|TRBJ1-2|.
TGTGCCAGCAGCGTAGGCACAGGGGCTCTGCTGGACTATGGCTACACCTTC
CASSVGTGALLDYGYTF